The 29 T cell receptor beta chains below come from one sample, sequenced in a study of T cell responses to AZD1222 COVID-19 vaccine. Only in-frame clones appear in the TCRdb table, and some are missing; sequencing was by immunoSEQ multiplex PCR. The profile shows 90,000 to 100,000 clones, around 89% of them singletons. The material sequenced was peripheral blood, taken on day 0 of AZD1222 vaccination. Every receptor here comes from an adult in good health.

The V and J genes are TRBV5-1 and TRBJ2-2; a possible D gene is TRBD2 (5 bases). Germline CDR1 SGHRS, CDR2 YFSETQ. This CDR3 contains 13 residues. V shed 7 bases and J shed 6 bases, with 13 bases lying between them. For the CDR3, the DNA is TGCGCCAGCGACGCGAGGGATTCCGGGGAGCTGTTTTTT. Protein product: CASDARDSGELFF.

The V and J genes are TRBV9 and TRBJ2-7; 9 bases match TRBD1. With 4 bases clipped from V and 6 bases from J, the junction kept 8 bases outside the gene matches. The CDR3 has 14 amino acids. Germline V gene lookup returns CDR1 SGDLS and CDR2 YYNGEE. CDR3 amino acids: CASSPGTGFPEQYF. As DNA, the CDR3 is TGTGCCAGCAGCCCCGGGACAGGGTTCCCCGAGCAGTACTTC.

The chain employs TRBV25-1 and TRBJ2-1; TRBD2 matches at 14 bases. Germline V gene lookup returns CDR1 MGHDK and CDR2 SYGVNS. V lost 2 bases and J lost 10; bases outside the gene matches: 10. CDR3 length: 17 residues. DNA for the CDR3: TGTGCCAGCAGTGAAAACAGGGGACTAGCGGGGGTCCGGGAGCAGTTCTTC. It is translated as CASSENRGLAGVREQFF.

The V gene is TRBV7-7, the J gene TRBJ2-5; 7 bases match TRBD1. From germline, CDR1 is SSHAT and CDR2 FNYEAQ (reference sequence). Trimming took 1 base from V and 1 from J; bases not matched to a gene: 9. The CDR3 runs 17 residues. Written as DNA, the CDR3 is TGTGCCAGCAGCTTAGGTGTGGGCGACAGGGTCCAAGAGACCCAGTACTTC. Protein product: CASSLGVGDRVQETQYF.

This clone is classed as large (0.1 to 1%). The J gene is TRBJ2-7, the V gene TRBV27; 12 nucleotides line up with TRBD2. Germline V gives CDR1 MNHEY, CDR2 SMNVEV (reference sequence). The CDR3 consists of 15 residues. Trimming at V came to 7 bases and at J to 3 bases, leaving 7 bases not matched to a gene. The CDR3 loop reads CASTVTSGSFYEQYF. DNA of the CDR3: TGTGCCAGCACCGTGACTAGCGGGAGTTTCTACGAGCAGTACTTC.

This chain links TRBV7-2 with TRBJ1-5; TRBD1 is a possible D gene (5 bases). Germline V gene lookup returns CDR1 SGHTA and CDR2 FQGNSA. The V gene lost 4 bases and the J gene lost 5 bases, with 9 bases spanning the gap. The CDR3 sequence is 13 residues long. The CDR3 nucleotides are TGTGCCAGCAGCTGGGGACTTGATCAGCCCCAGCATTTT. As protein: CASSWGLDQPQHF.

The chain joins TRBV19 to TRBJ1-2, with 8 bases lining up with TRBD1. The CDR3 has 15 amino acids. Trimming cost V 5 bases and J 5 bases; bases outside gene matches: 10. Germline-derived CDR1 and CDR2 are LNHDA and SQIVND (reference sequence). This CDR3 reads CASSGTGTHLYGYTF. The CDR3 nucleotides are TGTGCCAGTAGTGGGACAGGAACACACCTATATGGCTACACCTTC.

The rearrangement uses TRBV23-1 and TRBJ1-6; D possibly corresponds to TRBD1 (5 bases). TRBV23-1 is classed as an ORF, of uncertain function. This CDR3 region has 15 residues. The ends were cut back, 4 bases at V and 4 bases at J, with 11 bases in the middle. CDR3 loop: CASSLVGGYNSPLHF. The CDR3 DNA reads as TGCGCCAGCAGTCTTGTGGGGGGGTATAATTCACCCCTCCACTTT.

This rearrangement joins TRBV6-2 or TRBV6-3 to TRBJ1-6; tentative D call: TRBD1 (6 bases). The CDR3 totals 16 residues. V lost 2 bases to trimming and J lost 5 bases, with 13 bases between them. Germline CDR1 and CDR2: MNHEY and SVGEGT. Written as DNA, the CDR3 is TGTGCCAGCAGTTACAGGCGGACAGCTGATAATTCACCCCTCCACTTT. Amino acid sequence: CASSYRRTADNSPLHF.

The V gene is TRBV7-9, the J gene TRBJ2-1; D is unclear. The CDR3 extends over 13 amino acids. Trimming took 4 bases from V and 11 from J, leaving 15 bases between them. CDR1 is SEHNR and CDR2 is FQNEAQ in the germline V gene (reference sequence). The CDR3 region is CASSSEWAGQQFF. The CDR3 DNA reads TGTGCCAGCAGCTCCGAGTGGGCAGGACAGCAGTTCTTC. Full variable domain (outside the CDR3, taken from reference TRBV7-9 and TRBJ2-1): DTGVSQNPRHKITKRGQNVTFRCDPISEHNRLYWYRQTLGQGPEFLTYFQNEAQLEKSRLLSDRFSAERPKGSFSTLEIQRTEQGDSAMYLCASSSEWAGQQFFGPGTRLTVL.

V and J are TRBV18 and TRBJ1-3; D not resolved. Per the germline V gene, CDR1 is KGHSH and CDR2 is LQKENI. CDR3 length: 16 amino acids. V was trimmed by 3 bases and J by 0 bases, leaving 12 bases between them. The CDR3 loop is CASSPSTALSGNTIYF. The CDR3, as DNA: TGTGCCAGCTCACCGTCTACAGCTCTCTCTGGAAACACCATATATTTT.

The rearrangement joins TRBV10-3 to TRBJ2-7; maybe TRBD2 (6 bases). With 11 bases removed from V and 4 bases from J, the gap between germline ends came to 27 bases. Germline V gene lookup returns CDR1 ENHRY and CDR2 SYGVKD. The CDR3 totals 16 residues. CDR3 sequence (DNA): TGTGCCGCCGGGGGACCTGCGGGTCGATCGGGTTACGAGCAGTACTTC. It specifies CAAGGPAGRSGYEQYF.

The chain uses TRBV28 and TRBJ2-1; the match to TRBD2 covers 11 bases. The germline CDR1 and CDR2 sequences are MDHEN and SYDVKM. The CDR3 is made up of 16 amino acids. Trimming at V came to 6 bases and at J to 4 bases, leaving 8 bases not matched to a gene. CDR3 residues: CASRPGSSGGYNEQFF. The CDR3 DNA reads TGTGCCAGCAGACCAGGTTCTAGCGGGGGGTACAATGAGCAGTTCTTC.

The rearrangement joins TRBV11-2 to TRBJ2-5; D might be TRBD1 or TRBD2, each matching 5 bases. V lost 4 bases and J lost 5, with 17 bases in between. The CDR3 covers 15 residues. CDR1 SGHAT and CDR2 FQNNGV come from the germline V gene. CDR3 region: CASSSSRQGRETQYF. Here the CDR3 DNA reads TGTGCCAGCAGCTCTAGCCGGCAGGGCAGGGAGACCCAGTACTTC.

V usage is TRBV23-1 and J usage is TRBJ2-7, with a tentative D call TRBD1 (7 bases). TRBV23-1 is given ORF status, its function remaining uncertain. The length of the CDR3 is 16 residues. V lost 6 bases to trimming and J lost 6 bases, with 24 bases between them. This CDR3 reads CASRPGTAQGRIEQYF. The DNA of the CDR3 is TGCGCCAGCAGACCCGGGACAGCTCAGGGGAGGATCGAGCAGTACTTC.

CDR3: CASSLLRATEAFF. The CDR3 DNA follows: TGTGCCAGCAGCTTACTGAGGGCTACTGAAGCTTTCTTT. The V gene is TRBV7-3, the J gene TRBJ1-1, with D unresolved. CDR3 size: 13 residues. Trimming pared 2 bases from V and 5 bases from J, leaving 9 bases between. The germline V gene encodes CDR1 SGHTA and CDR2 FQGTGA.

This chain connects TRBV7-8 to TRBJ1-1; tentative D call: TRBD1 (6 bases). Germline V gives CDR1 SGHVS, CDR2 FQNEAQ. V was trimmed by 3 bases and J by 6 bases, leaving 11 bases between them. This CDR3 is built from 13 residues. The CDR3 sequence is CASSFQGSPEAFF. CDR3 coding DNA: TGTGCCAGCAGCTTCCAGGGGAGCCCTGAAGCTTTCTTT. Combining the CDR3 with reference TRBV7-8 and TRBJ1-1 gives the whole variable domain GAGVSQSPRYKVAKRGQDVALRCDPISGHVSLFWYQQALGQGPEFLTYFQNEAQLDKSGLPSDRFFAERPEGSVSTLKIQRTQQEDSAVYLCASSFQGSPEAFFGQGTRLTVV.

The V call is TRBV27, the J call TRBJ1-1; 10 nucleotides line up with TRBD1. CDR3 length: 15 residues. Looked up from germline, CDR1 is MNHEY and CDR2 is SMNVEV (reference sequence). The ends lost 3 bases at V and 4 bases at J; junction bases unmatched: 5. The CDR3 DNA is TGTGCCAGCAGTTTCTACGGACAGGGGGGCACTGAAGCTTTCTTT. It yields the protein CASSFYGQGGTEAFF.

Comment on this clone: Within the sample, other DNA sequences also encode this same CDR3. In nucleotides, the CDR3 is TGTGCCAGCAGTCGAGACAGGGCGGGTAATGAAAAACTGTTTTTT. Encoded protein: CASSRDRAGNEKLFF. V and J are TRBV27 and TRBJ1-4, with 7 bases matching TRBD1. The V gene end was trimmed by 5 bases and the J gene end by 4 bases; junction bases not matched to a gene: 7. CDR3 length: 15 amino acids. The germline V gene has CDR1 MNHEY and CDR2 SMNVEV (reference sequence).

This sequence joins TRBV6-5 and TRBJ2-7; TRBD2 is a possible D gene (6 bases). Germline loops: CDR1 MNHEY, CDR2 SVGAGI. CDR3 size: 12 residues. V was pared by 11 bases and J by 2 bases, with 13 bases between. The CDR3 reads CAAGTFPYEQYF. In nucleotides, the CDR3 is TGTGCCGCTGGGACTTTCCCCTACGAGCAGTACTTC.

This chain joins TRBV15 and TRBJ2-2; D is possibly TRBD2 (6 bases). Germline V gene sequence: CDR1 LNHNV, CDR2 YYDKDF (reference sequence). The CDR3 is 16 amino acids. Trimming removed 3 bases from V and 0 bases from J, with 11 bases in between. The CDR3 sequence is CATSRTAGPNTGELFF. The CDR3 coding sequence is TGTGCCACCAGCAGGACGGCGGGGCCGAACACCGGGGAGCTGTTTTTT.

V usage is TRBV9 and J usage is TRBJ2-2; TRBD2 matches at 8 bases. V was pared by 1 base and J by 2 bases, with 7 bases of the junction left unmatched. CDR1 and CDR2 (germline): SGDLS, YYNGEE. The CDR3 consists of 17 residues. CDR3 loop: CASSVPAGEINTGELFF. The CDR3 DNA reads TGTGCCAGCAGCGTACCAGCGGGAGAAATCAACACCGGGGAGCTGTTTTTT.

As regards this clone: This sample includes further DNA sequences coding for the same CDR3. The chain has TRBV18 and TRBJ1-1, with D hard to call. CDR3 length: 13 residues. The V gene's germline CDR1 is KGHSH and CDR2 LQKENI. Trimming pared 3 bases from V and 1 base from J, leaving 6 bases between. The CDR3 region has the DNA TGTGCCAGCTCACCTGGGAGGAACACTGAAGCTTTCTTT. Its translation is CASSPGRNTEAFF.

The J gene is TRBJ1-5, the V gene TRBV5-6; possible D gene TRBD1, 5 bases. The CDR3 contains 13 residues. CDR1 is SGHDT, CDR2 YYEEEE, per germline. V was cut by 4 bases and J by 6 bases, with 11 bases left in between. CDR3 residues: CASSGGGVQPQHF. DNA for the CDR3: TGTGCCAGCAGCGGGGGAGGGGTTCAGCCCCAGCATTTT. Variable domain in full (rest from reference TRBV5-6 and TRBJ1-5): DAGVTQSPTHLIKTRGQQVTLRCSPKSGHDTVSWYQQALGQGPQFIFQYYEEEERQRGNFPDRFSGHQFPNYSSELNVNALLLGDSALYLCASSGGGVQPQHFGDGTRLSIL.

The chain has TRBV28 and TRBJ2-1; the D gene is possibly TRBD1 (5 bases). From germline, CDR1 is MDHEN and CDR2 SYDVKM. The length of the CDR3 is 13 residues. V gave up 3 bases and J gave up 9 bases, with 12 bases separating them. CDR3 loop: CASSLGQGGEQFF. Here the CDR3 DNA reads TGTGCCAGCAGTTTGGGTCAGGGCGGTGAGCAGTTCTTC.

This chain connects TRBV21-1 to TRBJ1-5. TRBV21-1 is assigned pseudogene status. CDR3 size: 18 residues. The CDR3 reads CASSKALGEDYSNQPQHF. CDR3 sequence (DNA): TGTGCCAGCAGCAAAGCGCTGGGGGAAGATTATAGCAATCAGCCCCAGCATTTT.

This sequence joins TRBV9 and TRBJ2-3; the D gene could be TRBD1 or TRBD2 (6 bases each). The CDR3 runs to 17 residues. Per germline, CDR1 SGDLS and CDR2 YYNGEE. V was pared by 4 bases and J by 0 bases, with 18 bases between. The CDR3 DNA reads as TGTGCCAGCAGCCCCTTCGGGGGCGGGGAGAGCACAGATACGCAGTATTTT. It codes for CASSPFGGGESTDTQYF.

The sample holds a few counts of this clone. V usage is TRBV4-3 and J usage is TRBJ1-1; a possible D gene is TRBD1 (5 bases). CDR3 length: 16 residues. Trimming cost V 0 bases and J 5 bases, with 16 bases left between them. CDR1 is LGHNA and CDR2 is YSLEER in the germline V gene. CDR3 DNA sequence: TGCGCCAGCAGCCAAGATTGGGGCGTAGAGGGAACTGAAGCTTTCTTT. Its translation: CASSQDWGVEGTEAFF.

A remark on this clone: This same CDR3 is encoded by further DNA sequences in the sample. The chain is built from TRBV2 and TRBJ2-1, with D possibly matching TRBD2 (6 bases). Germline-derived CDR1 and CDR2 are SNHLY and FYNNEI. The CDR3 extends over 11 amino acids. The V and J ends lost 7 bases and 10 bases respectively, with 11 bases between them. The CDR3 here is CASIGGIEQFF. CDR3 nucleotides: TGTGCCAGCATAGGCGGGATCGAGCAGTTCTTC. The variable domain in full, with the rest retrieved from reference TRBV2 and TRBJ2-1, is EPEVTQTPSHQVTQMGQEVILRCVPISNHLYFYWYRQILGQKVEFLVSFYNNEISEKSEIFDDQFSVERPDGSNFTLKIRSTKLEDSAMYFCASIGGIEQFFGPGTRLTVL.